Listed here are 16 T cell receptor beta chains from one sample, sequenced in a study of human T cells and chemical hapten exposure. In TCRdb, the RACE reads were re-called with MiXCR into one record per CDR3 protein. The table lists more than 75,000 distinct CDR3 sequences, nearly 10% of them singletons, with roughly 3.5% in the top ten. Described time point: pre-sensitization, week 0. Indicated treatment: therapeutic diphenylcyclopropenone sensitization with weekly scalp DPC. The sample in question was whole blood, obtained in connection with sensitization to the hapten diphenylcyclopropenone (DPC). The receptors come from a woman aged 40 to 55 with alopecia areata. Some clones in this sample may be carry-over from other donors' samples.

This clonotype was found many times. For the CDR3, the DNA is TGCAGTGTCCGGTCGGCTGGGGCCAACGTCCTGACTTTC. Translating gives CSVRSAGANVLTF. The genes are TRBV20-1 and TRBJ2-6; D not certain. CDR1 is DFQATT and CDR2 is SNEGSKA in the germline V gene (reference sequence). Trimming left V 7 bases short and J 2 bases short, with 9 bases between. The CDR3 loop spans 13 amino acids.

This clonotype turned up a few times. The CDR3 DNA reads as TGTGCCAGCAGCTCCACAGCAACTGAAAAACTGTTTTTT. This translates into CASSSTATEKLFF. The chain combines TRBV7-9 with TRBJ1-4; D unclear. The CDR3 spans 13 residues. The ends were cut back, 4 bases at V and 7 bases at J, with 10 bases in the middle. Germline CDR1 is SEHNR and CDR2 is FQNEAQ (reference sequence).

The rearrangement uses TRBV2 and TRBJ2-7, with D unclear. This CDR3 is built from 13 residues. V was pared by 3 bases and J by 6 bases, with 12 bases between. Germline values: CDR1 SNHLY, CDR2 FYNNEI. CDR3 bases: TGTGCCAGCAGTGACGTGGGCCTAGGCGAGCAGTACTTC. Residues: CASSDVGLGEQYF.

As regards this clonotype: Since no conserved phenylalanine or tryptophan closes the CDR3, a read error is the likely cause. Because the CDR3's place on the DNA is in doubt, the DNA is left out and the CDR3 is given as listed by TCRdb. This chain's CDR3 is CASLLGGWNREFL. The chain employs TRBV11-2 and TRBJ2-1; no check of the table's D call, TRBD1, against the DNA was made. The CDR3 is 13 residues long, ends included. Germline V gene lookup returns CDR1 SGHAT and CDR2 FQNNGV.

A word on this clonotype: It may be a read error: a sequence one base away is much more abundant. V and J are TRBV7-9 and TRBJ1-1; possible D gene TRBD1, 6 bases. Per the germline V gene, CDR1 is SEHNR and CDR2 is FQNEAQ (reference sequence). V shed 5 bases and J shed 1 base, with 8 bases lying between them. The CDR3 runs 13 residues. CDR3 DNA: TGTGCCAGCAGCCGACAGGAGAACACTGAAGCTTTCTTT. Translating gives CASSRQENTEAFF.

The chain is built from TRBV30 and TRBJ2-1; 8 bases match TRBD2. Germline values: CDR1 GTSNPN, CDR2 SVGIG (reference sequence). With V trimmed by 3 bases and J by 5 bases, 9 bases remained unmatched. The CDR3 sequence is 15 residues long. This CDR3 reads CAWSADARGDNEQFF. CDR3 coding DNA: TGTGCCTGGAGCGCAGATGCGCGGGGGGACAATGAGCAGTTCTTC.

This clonotype was detected ten times or more. The chain links TRBV4-3 to TRBJ1-2, with 9 bases that match TRBD1. This CDR3 region has 15 residues. Germline V gene sequence: CDR1 LGHNA, CDR2 YSLEER. V gave up 3 bases and J gave up 2 bases; unmatched junction bases: 4. CDR3 coding DNA: TGCGCCAGCAGCCAGACCGGGACAGGGAACTATGGCTACACCTTC. Translated: CASSQTGTGNYGYTF.

The chain carries TRBV7-9 and TRBJ1-3; no clear D gene. Germline V CDR1 and CDR2: SEHNR, FQNEAQ (reference sequence). The CDR3 totals 16 residues. V lost 1 base and J lost 1, with 11 bases in between. The CDR3 sequence: CASSLVGPQSGNTIYF. CDR3 sequence (DNA): TGTGCCAGCAGCTTAGTTGGTCCCCAGTCTGGAAACACCATATATTTT.

This sequence joins TRBV6-1 and TRBJ1-5; D gene ambiguous. From germline, CDR1 is MNHNS and CDR2 SASEGT. Trimming stripped 3 bases from V and 2 bases from J, with 11 bases between. The CDR3 consists of 15 residues. CDR3 region: CASSDEGGGNQPQHF. CDR3 bases: TGTGCCAGCAGTGACGAGGGCGGAGGCAATCAGCCCCAGCATTTT.

This clonotype was detected ten times or more. The V call is TRBV18, the J call TRBJ1-2; D uncertain. This CDR3 has 15 amino acids. Trimming removed 3 bases from V and 6 bases from J, with 17 bases in between. Germline CDR1 is KGHSH and CDR2 is LQKENI. As DNA, the CDR3 is TGTGCCAGCTCACCCTCCCCCAGGCCACGGGATGGCTACACCTTC. This translates into CASSPSPRPRDGYTF.

This clonotype was found many times. CDR3 coding DNA: TGTGCCAGCAGTCCCCAGCGCCGGGGTTGGAAGTCCTACGAGCAGTACTTC. It encodes CASSPQRRGWKSYEQYF. The chain uses TRBV28 and TRBJ2-7; tentatively, D is TRBD2 (5 bases). With 5 bases removed from V and 1 base from J, the gap between germline ends came to 21 bases. Germline values: CDR1 MDHEN, CDR2 SYDVKM. This CDR3 spans 17 amino acids.

This chain connects TRBV20-1 to TRBJ2-7; no clear D gene. V lost 3 bases to trimming and J lost 0 bases, with 18 bases between them. CDR1 DFQATT and CDR2 SNEGSKA come from the germline V gene (reference sequence). The CDR3 sequence is 16 residues long. The CDR3 DNA follows: TGCAGTGCTAGGGAAATCGGGCGGACCAGCTCCTACGAGCAGTACTTC. Amino acids: CSAREIGRTSSYEQYF.

A few counts support this clonotype. The chain uses TRBV7-9 and TRBJ2-7; D unresolved. With 3 bases removed from V and 5 bases from J, the gap between germline ends came to 14 bases. The germline CDR1 and CDR2 sequences are SEHNR and FQNEAQ (reference sequence). CDR3 length: 14 residues. The CDR3 reads CASSFPKGYHEQYF. The DNA of the CDR3 is TGTGCCAGCAGCTTCCCAAAAGGGTACCACGAGCAGTACTTC.

This rearrangement joins TRBV6-2 or TRBV6-3 to TRBJ1-5; 7 bases are a match to TRBD1. The CDR3 extends over 13 amino acids. V gave up 8 bases and J gave up 7 bases; unmatched junction bases: 8. Germline values: CDR1 MNHEY, CDR2 SVGEGT. The CDR3 reads CASERGQGQPQHF. CDR3 DNA: TGTGCCAGCGAGAGGGGGCAAGGACAGCCCCAGCATTTT.

The chain is built from TRBV18 and TRBJ2-5; weak D call: TRBD1 (5 bases). Germline lookup yields CDR1 KGHSH and CDR2 LQKENI. The CDR3 is made up of 18 amino acids. V was cut by 1 base and J by 5 bases, with 23 bases left in between. Here the CDR3 DNA reads TGTGCCAGCTCACCACGGCGGAAGGGTGGGGCCCTTGACGAGACCCAGTACTTC. The encoded protein is CASSPRRKGGALDETQYF.

This clonotype was seen only a few times. This chain uses TRBV7-3 with TRBJ2-7, with D tentatively TRBD2 (6 bases). The V gene lost 6 bases and the J gene lost 2 bases, with 17 bases spanning the gap. The V gene's germline CDR1 is SGHTA and CDR2 FQGTGA. The CDR3 is 15 residues long. CDR3 in amino acids: CASSLTAGGTYEQYF. In DNA, the CDR3 is TGTGCCAGCAGTCTTACAGCCGGGGGTACCTACGAGCAGTACTTC.